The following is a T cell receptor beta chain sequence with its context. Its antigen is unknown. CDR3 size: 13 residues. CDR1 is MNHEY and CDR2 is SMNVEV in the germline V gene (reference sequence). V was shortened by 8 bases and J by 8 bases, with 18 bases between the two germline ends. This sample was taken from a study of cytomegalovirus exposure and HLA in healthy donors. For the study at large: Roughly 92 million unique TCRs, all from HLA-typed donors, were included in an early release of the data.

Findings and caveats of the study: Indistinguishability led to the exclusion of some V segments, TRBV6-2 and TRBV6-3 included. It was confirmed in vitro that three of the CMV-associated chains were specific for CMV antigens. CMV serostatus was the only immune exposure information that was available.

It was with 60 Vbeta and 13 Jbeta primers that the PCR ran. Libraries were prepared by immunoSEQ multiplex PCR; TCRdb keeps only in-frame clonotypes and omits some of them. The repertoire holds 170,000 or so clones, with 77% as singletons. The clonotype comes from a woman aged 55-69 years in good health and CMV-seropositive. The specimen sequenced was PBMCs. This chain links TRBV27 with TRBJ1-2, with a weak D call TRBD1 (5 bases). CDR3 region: CASGYAGGVGYTF. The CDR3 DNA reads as TGTGCCAGCGGGTATGCGGGGGGAGTAGGCTACACCTTC.